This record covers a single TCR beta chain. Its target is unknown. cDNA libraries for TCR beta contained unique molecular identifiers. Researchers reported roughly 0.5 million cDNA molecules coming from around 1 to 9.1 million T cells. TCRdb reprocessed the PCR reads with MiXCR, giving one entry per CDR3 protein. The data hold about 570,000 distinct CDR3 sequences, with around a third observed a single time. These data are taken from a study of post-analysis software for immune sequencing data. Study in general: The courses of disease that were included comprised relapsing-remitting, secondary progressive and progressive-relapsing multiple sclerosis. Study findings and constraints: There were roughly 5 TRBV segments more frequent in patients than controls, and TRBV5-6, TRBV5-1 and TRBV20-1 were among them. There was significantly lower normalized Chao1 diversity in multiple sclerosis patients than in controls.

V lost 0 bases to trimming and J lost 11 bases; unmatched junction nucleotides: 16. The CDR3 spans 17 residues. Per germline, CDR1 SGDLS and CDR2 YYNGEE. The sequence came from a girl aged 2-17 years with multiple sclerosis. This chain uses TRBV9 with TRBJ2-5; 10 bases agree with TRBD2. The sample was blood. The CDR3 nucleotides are TGTGCCAGCAGCGTAGGAGCGGGGGGGTATACGAACAATGAGCAGTACTTC. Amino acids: CASSVGAGGYTNNEQYF. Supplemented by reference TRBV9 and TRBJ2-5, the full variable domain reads DSGVTQTPKHLITATGQRVTLRCSPRSGDLSVYWYQQSLDQGLQFLIQYYNGEERAKGNILERFSAQQFPDLHSELNLSSLELGDSALYFCASSVGAGGYTNNEQYFGPGTRLLVL.